These 5 T cell receptor beta chains originate from one sample sequenced in a study of graft-versus-host responses after intestinal transplantation. Their target antigens are unknown. Sequenced by immunoSEQ multiplex PCR; TCRdb stores in-frame clones only, minus some. The sample yields over 75,000 clones, around 90% seen once. Sequenced material: unstimulated CD4+ T cells sorted from spleen or lymph node cells, taken before intestinal transplant. The receptors come from a human donor who received an intestinal transplant.

This clone was counted once. The chain recombines TRBV9 with TRBJ2-2; TRBD2 aligns across 8 bases. This CDR3 has 17 amino acids. Germline V gene sequence: CDR1 SGDLS, CDR2 YYNGEE. V lost 0 bases, J lost 3 bases, and 7 bases stayed unmatched. The CDR3 bases are TGTGCCAGCAGCGTAGGGTCGGGGGGGCGGTACACCGGGGAGCTGTTTTTT. Its protein is CASSVGSGGRYTGELFF.

V and J are TRBV27 and TRBJ2-7; 7 bases match TRBD1. CDR1 MNHEY and CDR2 SMNVEV come from the germline V gene (reference sequence). After removal of 4 bases from V and 1 base from J, the junction contained 10 bases not matched to a gene. This CDR3 has 16 residues. The CDR3 here is CASSSFPGQTSYEQYF. CDR3 in DNA: TGTGCCAGCAGTTCGTTTCCGGGACAGACGTCCTACGAGCAGTACTTC.

The chain has TRBV27 and TRBJ2-5, with D possibly being TRBD1 (5 bases). CDR1 and CDR2 from the germline V gene are MNHEY and SMNVEV (reference sequence). This CDR3 contains 13 residues. The germline V and J ends were trimmed by 7 bases and 1 base, with 10 bases remaining between them. The CDR3 DNA is TGTGCCAGCAAGAACAGGAGCCAAGAGACCCAGTACTTC. Protein product: CASKNRSQETQYF.

The chain links TRBV5-1 to TRBJ1-1; TRBD1 matches at 9 bases. After removal of 3 bases from V and 6 bases from J, the junction contained 6 bases not matched to a gene. CDR1 and CDR2 from the germline V gene are SGHRS and YFSETQ. The CDR3 extends over 14 amino acids. This CDR3 reads CASSSGTGLPEAFF. In DNA, the CDR3 is TGCGCCAGCAGCTCCGGGACAGGGCTCCCTGAAGCTTTCTTT.

V gene TRBV18 combines with J gene TRBJ2-5; 7 bases fit TRBD1. The V and J ends lost 1 base and 0 bases, in that order; junction bases with no gene match: 8. This CDR3 spans 17 amino acids. Germline values: CDR1 KGHSH, CDR2 LQKENI. The CDR3 DNA is TGTGCCAGCTCACCACTTCCACCGACAGGGCACCAAGAGACCCAGTACTTC. It encodes CASSPLPPTGHQETQYF.